One and the same sample provided the 27 T cell receptor beta chains below, sequenced in a study of cytotoxic CD8 clonotypes in ibrutinib-treated CLL (dated by TCRdb to the early 2020s). Receptor amplification or capture employed the immunoSEQ multiplex PCR assay. TCRdb holds this immuneACCESS table with in-frame rearrangements only. Some clones are missing; in checked studies, unresolved V genes explain under half, and the rest has no known cause. The sample has about 130,000 clones on record, 79% of them singletons. The top ten clones comprise around 13% of the sample. The time point label corresponds to: more than 10 months on ibrutinib. The starting material was PBMCs, obtained after 12 months of ibrutinib treatment. All receptors come from a human donor with chronic lymphocytic leukemia.

The chain couples TRBV9 to TRBJ2-2; D not certain. The CDR3 runs 12 residues. V was clipped by 4 bases and J by 1 base, with 2 bases between them. Per the germline V gene, CDR1 is SGDLS and CDR2 is YYNGEE. CDR3 sequence: CASSKNTGELFF. CDR3 sequence (DNA): TGTGCCAGCAGCAAGAACACCGGGGAGCTGTTTTTT.

The chain joins TRBV21-1 to TRBJ1-1; TRBD1 was called by the table and not checked on the DNA. TRBV21-1 is designated a pseudogene. The CDR3 is 16 residues long. CDR3 residues: CASSKGGTARNTEAFF. The DNA of the CDR3 is TGTGCCAGCAGCAAAGGAGGGACAGCGAGGAACACTGAAGCTTTCTTT.

V usage is TRBV5-4 and J usage is TRBJ1-2; D not resolved. Germline values: CDR1 SGHNT, CDR2 YYREEE (reference sequence). Between the trimmed V and J ends, which lost 3 bases and 7 bases, there was a span of 10 bases. The CDR3 is 12 residues long. The CDR3 nucleotides read TGTGCCAGCAGCTCGAGGATGGCTGGCTACACCTTC. Protein product: CASSSRMAGYTF.

The chain employs TRBV7-9 and TRBJ2-5; the match to TRBD2 covers 13 bases. Germline trimming cut 6 bases from V and 4 bases from J; bases unmatched to any gene: 8. The germline gives CDR1 SEHNR, CDR2 FQNEAQ (reference sequence). This CDR3 has 16 amino acids. Here the CDR3 reads CASRIGLAGVGETQYF. The CDR3 coding sequence is TGTGCCAGCAGGATTGGACTAGCGGGAGTTGGAGAGACCCAGTACTTC.

The gene calls are TRBV27 and TRBJ1-2; a weak D match, TRBD1 (6 bases). Germline assignment: CDR1 MNHEY and CDR2 SMNVEV (reference sequence). The CDR3 length is 17 residues. Trimming took off 5 bases at V and 3 bases at J, with 22 bases between the two ends. The CDR3 loop is CASSTGRNRVDYYGYTF. The CDR3 DNA sequence: TGTGCCAGCAGTACGGGCCGCAACAGGGTAGACTACTATGGCTACACCTTC.

CDR3 sequence reads: CASSNQNRGRWDGYTF. In DNA form, the CDR3 reads TGTGCCAGTAGTAACCAAAACAGGGGGCGATGGGATGGCTACACCTTC. V and J are TRBV19 and TRBJ1-2; 9 bases match TRBD1. With 4 bases clipped from V and 6 bases from J, the junction kept 12 bases outside the gene matches. The length of the CDR3 is 16 residues. Germline V gene lookup returns CDR1 LNHDA and CDR2 SQIVND (reference sequence). Filled out from reference TRBV19 and TRBJ1-2, the complete variable domain reads DGGITQSPKYLFRKEGQNVTLSCEQNLNHDAMYWYRQDPGQGLRLIYYSQIVNDFQKGDIAEGYSVSREKKESFPLTVTSAQKNPTAFYLCASSNQNRGRWDGYTFGSGTRLTVV.

The chain employs TRBV19 and TRBJ1-5, with D uncertain. V was cut by 6 bases and J by 1 base, with 10 bases left in between. This CDR3 spans 14 amino acids. Germline CDR1 is LNHDA and CDR2 is SQIVND (reference sequence). CDR3 sequence: CASSQDISNQPQHF. CDR3 coding DNA: TGTGCCAGTAGCCAAGATATAAGCAATCAGCCCCAGCATTTT.

The chain uses TRBV27 and TRBJ2-2; 10 positions agree with TRBD2. V was pared by 6 bases and J by 5 bases, with 6 bases of the junction left unmatched. The CDR3 is 15 residues long. Looked up from germline, CDR1 is MNHEY and CDR2 is SMNVEV (reference sequence). CDR3 bases: TGTGCCAGCAGAGTAGCGGGAGGCCCTACCGGGGAGCTGTTTTTT. It encodes CASRVAGGPTGELFF.

This clone has just a few counts. The chain employs TRBV19 and TRBJ2-1; 9 positions agree with TRBD1. The CDR3 is made up of 15 amino acids. Germline CDR1 reads LNHDA; CDR2 reads SQIVND (reference sequence). V dropped 10 bases and J dropped 8; count of bases not matched to a gene: 15. CDR3 loop: CATSSYRGRLDEQFF. The CDR3 DNA reads TGTGCCACCTCCTCCTACAGGGGGCGCTTAGATGAGCAGTTCTTC. The full variable domain, completed using reference TRBV19 and TRBJ2-1, is DGGITQSPKYLFRKEGQNVTLSCEQNLNHDAMYWYRQDPGQGLRLIYYSQIVNDFQKGDIAEGYSVSREKKESFPLTVTSAQKNPTAFYLCATSSYRGRLDEQFFGPGTRLTVL.

V usage is TRBV5-4 and J usage is TRBJ2-7; the D gene is possibly TRBD1 (6 bases). Germline-derived CDR1 and CDR2 are SGHNT and YYREEE (reference sequence). CDR3 length: 14 residues. Trimming shortened V by 4 bases and J by 7 bases, and 18 bases separated the two germline ends. CDR3 protein: CASSHVSQGWEQYF. In DNA, the CDR3 is TGTGCCAGCAGCCACGTGTCACAGGGTTGGGAGCAGTACTTC.

Note on this clone: The sample contains more than one DNA sequence encoding this CDR3. The V gene is TRBV28, the J gene TRBJ2-7; D perhaps matches TRBD1 (6 bases). The V end lost 8 bases, the J end lost 3 bases, and 11 bases lay between the germline ends. This CDR3 comprises 12 residues. Germline values: CDR1 MDHEN, CDR2 SYDVKM. CDR3 protein: CASSLGGYEQYF. CDR3 DNA sequence: TGTGCCAGCTCCCTAGGGGGCTACGAGCAGTACTTC.

The chain employs TRBV28 and TRBJ2-7; weak D call: TRBD1 (6 bases). The germline gives CDR1 MDHEN, CDR2 SYDVKM. V gave up 6 bases and J gave up 7 bases, with 16 bases separating them. The CDR3 loop spans 13 amino acids. DNA for the CDR3: TGTGCCAGCAGGGAACAGGGCTTCCGGGAGCAGTACTTC. Translating it yields CASREQGFREQYF.

This chain uses TRBV6-1 with TRBJ2-2; D is unclear. Germline-derived CDR1 and CDR2 are MNHNS and SASEGT. Between the trimmed V and J ends, which lost 8 bases and 1 base, there was a span of 11 bases. CDR3 length: 14 amino acids. CDR3 sequence: CASCPLLNTGELFF. In DNA, the CDR3 is TGTGCCAGCTGTCCTCTATTGAACACCGGGGAGCTGTTTTTT.

V is TRBV27 and J is TRBJ2-1; 10 nucleotides agree with TRBD1. The V segment lost 5 bases and the J segment 8 bases; nucleotides outside the gene matches: 6. The CDR3 length is 14 residues. Per the germline V gene, CDR1 is MNHEY and CDR2 is SMNVEV (reference sequence). In DNA form, the CDR3 reads TGTGCCAGCAGTGTCCGGGACAGGGGCGATGAGCAGTTCTTC. Translating gives CASSVRDRGDEQFF.

The V gene is TRBV5-1, the J gene TRBJ2-7, with 10 bases that match TRBD2. This CDR3 contains 19 residues. The junction had 14 bases not matched to a gene; V was cut back by 2 bases and J by 0 bases. CDR1 SGHRS and CDR2 YFSETQ come from the germline V gene. In nucleotides, the CDR3 is TGCGCCAGCAGCTTTTATAAACTAGCGGGATCGCAAAGCTCCTACGAGCAGTACTTC. Translation: CASSFYKLAGSQSSYEQYF.

This clone has a single count. This chain connects TRBV10-3 to TRBJ2-5, with TRBD1 identical over 7 bases. V was clipped by 2 bases and J by 2 bases; unmatched bases: 8. Germline V lookup: CDR1 ENHRY, CDR2 SYGVKD. The CDR3 is 16 amino acids. The CDR3 reads CAISEKAGGFQETQYF. CDR3 DNA: TGTGCCATCAGTGAGAAGGCAGGGGGTTTTCAAGAGACCCAGTACTTC.

CDR3 sequence reads: CATSRDGDRDDQPQHF. The CDR3 coding sequence is TGTGCCACCAGCAGAGATGGTGACAGGGATGATCAGCCCCAGCATTTT. The V and J genes are TRBV15 and TRBJ1-5, with 7 nucleotides matching TRBD1. Germline V gives CDR1 LNHNV, CDR2 YYDKDF (reference sequence). The CDR3 loop spans 16 amino acids. V shed 0 bases, J shed 5 bases, and the junction held 7 bases outside the gene matches. Full variable domain (remainder filled in from reference TRBV15 and TRBJ1-5): DAMVIQNPRYQVTQFGKPVTLSCSQTLNHNVMYWYQQKSSQAPKLLFHYYDKDFNNEADTPDNFQSRRPNTSFCFLDIRSPGLGDTAMYLCATSRDGDRDDQPQHFGDGTRLSIL.

The V gene is TRBV28, the J gene TRBJ2-3; possibly TRBD1 for D (6 bases). The length of the CDR3 is 16 residues. CDR1 is MDHEN, CDR2 SYDVKM, per germline. Trimming stripped 5 bases from V and 0 bases from J, with 15 bases between. The CDR3 DNA reads TGTGCCAGCAGTCTCCCCGGGACACCTAGCACAGATACGCAGTATTTT. Amino acids: CASSLPGTPSTDTQYF.

This clone was seen only a few times. The chain couples TRBV28 to TRBJ1-5; the D is unclear. This CDR3 contains 16 residues. Germline-derived CDR1 and CDR2 are MDHEN and SYDVKM. V was trimmed by 2 bases and J by 0 bases, leaving 11 bases between them. CDR3 DNA: TGTGCCAGCAGTTTAGAGGGATTCAATAGCAATCAGCCCCAGCATTTT. Amino acids: CASSLEGFNSNQPQHF.

The V gene is TRBV4-3, the J gene TRBJ1-4, with TRBD1 as a possible D gene (5 bases). The CDR3 is 15 residues long. Germline lookup yields CDR1 LGHNA and CDR2 YSLEER. Trimming removed 3 bases from V and 0 bases from J, with 8 bases in between. The chain's CDR3 is CASSHLTATNEKLFF. Here the CDR3 DNA reads TGCGCCAGCAGCCACCTGACAGCAACTAATGAAAAACTGTTTTTT.

This chain's CDR3 is CASSPDRVFHGYTF. CDR3 DNA sequence: TGTGCCAGCAGCCCTGACAGGGTGTTTCATGGCTACACCTTC. The chain recombines TRBV7-9 with TRBJ1-2, with 7 positions matching TRBD1. V was pared by 5 bases and J by 6 bases, with 9 bases of the junction left unmatched. CDR3 length: 14 residues. Germline assignment: CDR1 SEHNR and CDR2 FQNEAQ (reference sequence). The variable domain in full, completed from reference TRBV7-9 and TRBJ1-2, reads DTGVSQNPRHKITKRGQNVTFRCDPISEHNRLYWYRQTLGQGPEFLTYFQNEAQLEKSRLLSDRFSAERPKGSFSTLEIQRTEQGDSAMYLCASSPDRVFHGYTFGSGTRLTVV.

The gene calls are TRBV7-2 and TRBJ1-3; D gene uncertain. V dropped 5 bases and J dropped 4 bases, with 21 bases sitting between them. The CDR3 covers 17 residues. CDR1 is SGHTA, CDR2 FQGNSA, per germline. CDR3 amino acids: CASSRAPVGYRGNTIYF. CDR3 in DNA: TGTGCCAGCAGCCGCGCTCCAGTGGGGTACCGGGGAAACACCATATATTTT.

The chain links TRBV18 to TRBJ1-1, with D possibly being TRBD1 (5 bases). V gave up 0 bases and J gave up 4 bases, with 15 bases separating them. The CDR3 is made up of 16 amino acids. From germline, CDR1 is KGHSH and CDR2 LQKENI. The DNA for the CDR3 is TGTGCCAGCTCACCACCGCAGGGTTCCGTCGTCACTGAAGCTTTCTTT. Translated, it gives CASSPPQGSVVTEAFF. The variable domain in full, completed from reference TRBV18 and TRBJ1-1, reads NAGVMQNPRHLVRRRGQEARLRCSPMKGHSHVYWYRQLPEEGLKFMVYLQKENIIDESGMPKERFSAEFPKEGPSILRIQQVVRGDSAAYFCASSPPQGSVVTEAFFGQGTRLTVV.

The V gene is TRBV6-1, the J gene TRBJ1-6; 9 positions agree with TRBD1. The trim removed 2 bases at V and 9 bases at J, leaving 8 bases unmatched. Germline V gene sequence: CDR1 MNHNS, CDR2 SASEGT. This CDR3 comprises 16 residues. The CDR3 nucleotides are TGTGCCAGCAGTGAAAACGGGGACAGGGCTGGTTCACCCCTCCACTTT. This translates into CASSENGDRAGSPLHF.

The V call is TRBV25-1, the J call TRBJ2-3, with D possibly TRBD2 on 5 matching bases. The CDR3 consists of 13 residues. CDR1 and CDR2 (germline): MGHDK, SYGVNS. The ends were cut back, 10 bases at V and 1 base at J, with 12 bases in the middle. CDR3 region: CATLRTGTDTQYF. CDR3 DNA: TGTGCCACCCTAAGGACTGGCACAGATACGCAGTATTTT.

This chain links TRBV2 with TRBJ2-7; the match to TRBD1 covers 8 bases. The length of the CDR3 is 14 residues. V shed 3 bases, J shed 7 bases, and the junction held 8 bases outside the gene matches. Germline loops: CDR1 SNHLY, CDR2 FYNNEI. CDR3 region: CASSEGRGPGEQYF. As DNA, the CDR3 is TGTGCCAGCAGTGAGGGCAGGGGGCCGGGGGAGCAGTACTTC.

The rearrangement uses TRBV19 and TRBJ2-1; 10 bases map to TRBD2. Losses at the gene ends were 6 bases for V and 5 bases for J; bases not matched to a gene: 7. The CDR3 runs to 15 residues. CDR1 is LNHDA, CDR2 SQIVND, per germline (reference sequence). CDR3 in DNA: TGTGCCAGTAGGAAGACTAGCGGGTTTAACAATGAGCAGTTCTTC. Residues: CASRKTSGFNNEQFF.